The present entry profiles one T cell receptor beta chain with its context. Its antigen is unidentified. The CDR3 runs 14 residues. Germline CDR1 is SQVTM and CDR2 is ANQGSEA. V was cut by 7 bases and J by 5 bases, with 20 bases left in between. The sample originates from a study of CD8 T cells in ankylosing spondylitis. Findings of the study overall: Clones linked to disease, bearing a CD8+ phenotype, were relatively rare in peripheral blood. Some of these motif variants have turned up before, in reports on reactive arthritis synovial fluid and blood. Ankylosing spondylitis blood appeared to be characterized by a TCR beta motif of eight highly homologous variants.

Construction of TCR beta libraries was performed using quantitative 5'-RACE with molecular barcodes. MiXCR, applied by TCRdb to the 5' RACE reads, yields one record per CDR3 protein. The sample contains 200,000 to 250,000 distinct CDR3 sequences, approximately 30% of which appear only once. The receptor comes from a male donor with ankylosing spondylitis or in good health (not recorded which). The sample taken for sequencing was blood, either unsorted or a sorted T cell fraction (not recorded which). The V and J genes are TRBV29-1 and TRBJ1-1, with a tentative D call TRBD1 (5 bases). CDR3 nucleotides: TGCAGCGCCGCCCAGGGTGGAGGAGAGACTGAAGCTTTCTTT. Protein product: CSAAQGGGETEAFF.